This T cell receptor beta chain was captured by sequencing in a study of blood T cells in healthy people across ages. Study conclusions and caveats: In these data, TCR beta diversity tracked strongly with naive T cell percentage.

Using a J-beta primer mix together with a sample-barcoded 5' primer, a second PCR was run for about 6 to 12 cycles. TCRdb ran MiXCR on the 5' RACE reads and lists one entry per CDR3 protein. The profile shows around 780,000 distinct CDR3 sequences, approximately 24% of them singletons. The CDR3 loop spans 15 amino acids. CDR1 MGHRA and CDR2 YSYEKL come from the germline V gene. V was pared by 2 bases and J by 5 bases, with 8 bases of the junction left unmatched. On this clonotype: Its specificity is unknown.

A further study also used this sample, focusing on T cells of mothers and their children.

The chain recombines TRBV4-1 with TRBJ1-1, with 7 bases that match TRBD1. What was sequenced was blood. This TCR was recovered from a boy aged 5-17 years in good health. CDR3 sequence: CASSQFRGSLTEAFF. The CDR3 DNA sequence: TGCGCCAGCAGCCAATTCAGGGGGAGCTTAACTGAAGCTTTCTTT.